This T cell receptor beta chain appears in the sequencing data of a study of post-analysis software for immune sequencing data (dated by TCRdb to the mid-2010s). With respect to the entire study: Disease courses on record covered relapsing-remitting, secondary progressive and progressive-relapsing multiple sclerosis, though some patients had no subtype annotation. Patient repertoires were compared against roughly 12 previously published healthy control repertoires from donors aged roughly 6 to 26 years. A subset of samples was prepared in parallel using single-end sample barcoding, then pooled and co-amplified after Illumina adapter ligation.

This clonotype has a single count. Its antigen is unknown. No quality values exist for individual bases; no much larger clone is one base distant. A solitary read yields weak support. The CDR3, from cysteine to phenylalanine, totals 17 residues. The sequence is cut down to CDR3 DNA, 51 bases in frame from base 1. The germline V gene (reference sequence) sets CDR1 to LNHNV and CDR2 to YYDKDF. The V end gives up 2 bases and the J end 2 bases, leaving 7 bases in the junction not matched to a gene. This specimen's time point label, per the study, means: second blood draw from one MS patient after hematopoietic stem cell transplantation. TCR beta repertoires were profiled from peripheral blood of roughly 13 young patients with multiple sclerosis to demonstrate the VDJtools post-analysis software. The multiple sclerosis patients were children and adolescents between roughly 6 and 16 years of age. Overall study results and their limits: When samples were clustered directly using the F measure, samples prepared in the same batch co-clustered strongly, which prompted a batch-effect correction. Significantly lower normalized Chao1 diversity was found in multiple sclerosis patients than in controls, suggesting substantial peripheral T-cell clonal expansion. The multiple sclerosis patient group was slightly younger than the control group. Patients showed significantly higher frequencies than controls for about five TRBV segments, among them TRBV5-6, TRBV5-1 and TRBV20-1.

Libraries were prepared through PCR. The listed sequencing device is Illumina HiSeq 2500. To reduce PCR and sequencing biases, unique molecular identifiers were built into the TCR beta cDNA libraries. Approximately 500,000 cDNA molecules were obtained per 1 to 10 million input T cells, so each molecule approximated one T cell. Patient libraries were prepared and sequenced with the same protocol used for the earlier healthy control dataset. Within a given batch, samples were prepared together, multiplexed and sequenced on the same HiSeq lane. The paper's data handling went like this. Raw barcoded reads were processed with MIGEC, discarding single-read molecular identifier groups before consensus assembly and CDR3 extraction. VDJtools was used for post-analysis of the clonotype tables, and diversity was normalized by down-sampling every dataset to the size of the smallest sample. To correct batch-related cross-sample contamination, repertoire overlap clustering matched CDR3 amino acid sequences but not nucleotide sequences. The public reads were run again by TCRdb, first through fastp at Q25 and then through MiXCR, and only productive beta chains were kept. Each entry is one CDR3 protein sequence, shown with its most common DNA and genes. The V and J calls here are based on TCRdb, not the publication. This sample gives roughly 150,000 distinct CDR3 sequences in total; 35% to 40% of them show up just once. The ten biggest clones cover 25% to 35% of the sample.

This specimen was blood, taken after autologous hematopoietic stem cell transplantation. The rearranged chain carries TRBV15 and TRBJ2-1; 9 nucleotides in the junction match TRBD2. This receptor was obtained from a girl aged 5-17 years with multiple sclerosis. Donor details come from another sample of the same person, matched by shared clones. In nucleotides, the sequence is TGTGCCACCAGCAGAAGCACCGGGACTAGCCCCTACAATGAGCAGTTCTTC. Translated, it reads CATSRSTGTSPYNEQFF. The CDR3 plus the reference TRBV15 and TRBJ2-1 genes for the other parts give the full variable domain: DAMVIQNPRYQVTQFGKPVTLSCSQTLNHNVMYWYQQKSSQAPKLLFHYYDKDFNNEADTPDNFQSRRPNTSFCFLDIRSPGLGDTAMYLCATSRSTGTSPYNEQFFGPGTRLTVL.